The entry below gives a single T cell receptor beta chain sequence along with its context. MiXCR, applied by TCRdb to the reads, yields one record per CDR3 protein. The sample holds about 740,000 distinct CDR3 sequences; 35% are singletons and the top ten take about 2.8%. This entry comes from a study of T cell repertoires in cytomegalovirus infection. Germline V gives CDR1 LGHDT, CDR2 YNNKEL (reference sequence). The length of the CDR3 is 20 residues. The ends were cut back, 4 bases at V and 3 bases at J, with 29 bases in the middle. The clonotype originates from a human donor in good health (CMV status not recorded). Some clones in this sample may be carry-over from other donors' samples. The material sequenced was PBMCs. The genes are TRBV3-1 and TRBJ2-3, with D perhaps given as TRBD1 or TRBD2 (8 bases each). CDR3 in amino acids: CASSPRDRKLAVPGTDTQYF. CDR3 DNA: TGTGCCAGCAGCCCTCGGGACAGGAAACTAGCGGTCCCCGGAACAGATACGCAGTATTTT.